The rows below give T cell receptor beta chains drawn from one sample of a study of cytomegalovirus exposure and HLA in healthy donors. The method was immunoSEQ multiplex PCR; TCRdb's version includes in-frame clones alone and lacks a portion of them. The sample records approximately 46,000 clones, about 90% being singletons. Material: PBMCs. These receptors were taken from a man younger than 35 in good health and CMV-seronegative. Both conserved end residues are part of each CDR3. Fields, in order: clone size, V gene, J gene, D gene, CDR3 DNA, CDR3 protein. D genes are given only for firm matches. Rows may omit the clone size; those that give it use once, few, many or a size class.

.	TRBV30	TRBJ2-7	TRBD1	TGTGCCTGGAGCGGCGGACAGGCGGGTTACGAGCAGTACTTC	CAWSGGQAGYEQYF
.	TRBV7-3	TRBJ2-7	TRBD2	TGTGCCAGCAGCACCACTAGCGACCGCGAGCAGTACTTC	CASSTTSDREQYF
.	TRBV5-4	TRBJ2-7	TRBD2	TGTGCCAGCAGCTTAGTACTAGCGGGACTCTACGAGCAGTACTTC	CASSLVLAGLYEQYF
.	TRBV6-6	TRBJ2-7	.	TGTGCCAGCAGTTACTCTCGGGGATCCTACGAGCAGTACTTC	CASSYSRGSYEQYF
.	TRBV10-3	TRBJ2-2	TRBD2	TGTGCCATCAGTGAGTCGCGAGCGGGAGAGGCCGGGGAGCTGTTTTTT	CAISESRAGEAGELFF
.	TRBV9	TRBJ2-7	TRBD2	TGTGCCAGCAGCCCCGGGACTAGCGGGAGGGTCCTCTCCTACGAGCAGTACTTC	CASSPGTSGRVLSYEQYF
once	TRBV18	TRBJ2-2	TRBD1	TGTGCCAGCTCAATACTGCAGGGGGACACCGGGGAGCTGTTTTTT	CASSILQGDTGELFF
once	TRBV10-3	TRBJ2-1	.	TGTGCCATCAGTGAGTCCCTATCATGGGACACCTACAATGAGCAGTTCTTC	CAISESLSWDTYNEQFF
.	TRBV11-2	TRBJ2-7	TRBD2	TGTGCCAGCAGAAAATGGGGGCGGGAGGGCTCCTACGAGCAGTACTTC	CASRKWGREGSYEQYF
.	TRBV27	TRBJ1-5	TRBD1	TGTGCCAGCAGCCCCCGACAGGGAGTAGTTCAGCCCCAGCATTTT	CASSPRQGVVQPQHF
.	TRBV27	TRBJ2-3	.	TGTGCCAGCAGTTCCCCCCAGGGGCCTAACACAGATACGCAGTATTTT	CASSSPQGPNTDTQYF
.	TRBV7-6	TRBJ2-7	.	TGTGCCAGCAGCTTAGGCGGGGCCTACGAGCAGCACTTC	CASSLGGAYEQHF
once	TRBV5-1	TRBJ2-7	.	TGCGCCAGCAGCTTGAAGAGCGCCAGCTCCTACGAGCAGTACTTC	CASSLKSASSYEQYF
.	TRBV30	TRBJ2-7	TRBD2	TGTGCCTGGAACGCGAGACCGGGACTAGCGGGAGGAAGCTCCTACGAGCAGTACTTC	CAWNARPGLAGGSSYEQYF
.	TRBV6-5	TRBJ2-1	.	TGTGCCAGCAACCGGGAAGGGCGGGGTTACAATGAGCAGTTCTTC	CASNREGRGYNEQFF
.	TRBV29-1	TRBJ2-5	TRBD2	TGCAGCGCCAGACTAGCGGGAGGGCCAAGGGAGACCCAGTACTTC	CSARLAGGPRETQYF
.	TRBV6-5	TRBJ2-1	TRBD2	TGTGCCAGCCGAGGACTAGCGGAGGGTTCGGAGCAGTTCTTC	CASRGLAEGSEQFF
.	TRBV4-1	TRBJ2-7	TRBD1	TGCGCCAGCAGAGGGCCGACAGGGGGCCGCCACGAGCAGTACTTC	CASRGPTGGRHEQYF
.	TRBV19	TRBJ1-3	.	TGTGCCAGTAGTGTCAAAGGAGACACCATATATTTT	CASSVKGDTIYF
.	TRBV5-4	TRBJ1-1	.	TGTGCCAGCAGCCACGACAGGCCTAAGAACACTGAAGCTTTCTTT	CASSHDRPKNTEAFF
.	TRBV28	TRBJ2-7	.	TGTGCCAGCGGAGGGTACCACGAGCAGTACTTC	CASGGYHEQYF
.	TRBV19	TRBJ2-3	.	TGTGCCAGTTCACCAGTGAGGGCGGATACGCAGTATTTT	CASSPVRADTQYF
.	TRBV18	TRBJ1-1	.	TGTGCCAGCTCAACGACAGGGAACACTGAAGCTTTCTTT	CASSTTGNTEAFF
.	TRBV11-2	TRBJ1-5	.	TGTGCCAGCAGCTTATCGGGAAATAGTCAGCCCCAGCATTTT	CASSLSGNSQPQHF
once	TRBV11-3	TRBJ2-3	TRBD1	TGTGCCAGCAGCTTAAACCCGACAGGGAAACGGGACATCCCAGATACGCAGTATTTT	CASSLNPTGKRDIPDTQYF
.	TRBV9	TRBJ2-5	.	TGTGCCAGCAGCGTAGCTGAGGCATATCAAGAGACCCAGTACTTC	CASSVAEAYQETQYF
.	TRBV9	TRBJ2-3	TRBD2	TGTGCCAGCAGCAAGCTAGCGGGAGGGCCTACAGATACGCAGTATTTT	CASSKLAGGPTDTQYF
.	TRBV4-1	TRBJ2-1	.	TGCGCCAGCAGCCAAGACGGGAGAGGGAATGAGCAGTTCTTC	CASSQDGRGNEQFF
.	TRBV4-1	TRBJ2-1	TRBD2	TGCGCCAGCAGCCAAGAACCTGAGCGGGAATTAAACAATGAGCAGTTCTTC	CASSQEPERELNNEQFF
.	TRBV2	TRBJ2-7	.	TGTGCCAGCAGCAAAGGGCAGGGTCCCTACGAGCAGTACTTC	CASSKGQGPYEQYF
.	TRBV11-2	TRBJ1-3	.	TGTGCCAGCAGCCCCGGCGGGGGTTACACCATATATTTT	CASSPGGGYTIYF
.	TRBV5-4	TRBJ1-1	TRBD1	TGTGCCAGCAGCTTGGGAGGGGGCGACACTGAAGCTTTCTTT	CASSLGGGDTEAFF
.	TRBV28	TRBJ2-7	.	TGTGCCAGCAGTTTAACGAGCGAGCAGTACTTC	CASSLTSEQYF
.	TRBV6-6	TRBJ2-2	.	TGTGCCAGCAGTTACTGGGGAGCCGGGGAGCTGTTTTTT	CASSYWGAGELFF
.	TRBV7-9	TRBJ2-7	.	TGTGCCAGCAGCCCCTTTAGCTCCTACGAGCAGTACTTC	CASSPFSSYEQYF
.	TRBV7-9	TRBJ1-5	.	TGTGCCAGCAGCCCCCAAGGGGGGGATCAGCCCCAGCATTTT	CASSPQGGDQPQHF
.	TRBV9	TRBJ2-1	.	TGTGCCAGCAGCGTAGTAGCTGGTCGGAGCTCCTACAATGAGCAGTTCTTC	CASSVVAGRSSYNEQFF
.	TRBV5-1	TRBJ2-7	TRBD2	TGCGCCAGCAGCTTGAGGCGGGAGGGCCTCCACGAGCAGTACTTC	CASSLRREGLHEQYF